The 11 T cell receptor beta chains reported below all come from one sample, sequenced in a study of control samples from healthy donors and cancer patients. The data were produced by immunoSEQ multiplex PCR, yet TCRdb's version contains in-frame clones alone and is incomplete. In the table there are over 100,000 clones, around nine tenths of which are singletons. Sample: blood. The receptors here all came from a man aged 35 to 55 in good health.

V and J are TRBV29-1 and TRBJ1-1; D unresolved. Trimming pared 4 bases from V and 5 bases from J, leaving 14 bases between. CDR3 length equals 13 residues. CDR1 SQVTM and CDR2 ANQGSEA come from the germline V gene. CDR3 sequence (DNA): TGCAGCGTTGGTTTGACTTTTGAGACTGAAGCTTTCTTT. Translating gives CSVGLTFETEAFF.

The genes are TRBV7-6 and TRBJ1-3; 9 bases map to TRBD1. Germline V gene sequence: CDR1 SGHVS, CDR2 FNYEAQ. V lost 5 bases to trimming and J lost 4 bases; unmatched junction nucleotides: 6. There are 15 residues in the CDR3. CDR3 in DNA: TGTGCCAGCAGCCCCGGGACAGGGCGCGGAAACACCATATATTTT. Translated: CASSPGTGRGNTIYF.

This chain joins TRBV5-1 and TRBJ2-7; D gene unclear. The germline gives CDR1 SGHRS, CDR2 YFSETQ. The CDR3 contains 14 residues. Trimming stripped 5 bases from V and 1 base from J, with 13 bases between. The CDR3 is CASRSNQRSYEQYF. The CDR3 bases are TGCGCCAGCAGATCCAATCAACGTTCCTACGAGCAGTACTTC. The variable domain in full, completed from reference TRBV5-1 and TRBJ2-7, reads KAGVTQTPRYLIKTRGQQVTLSCSPISGHRSVSWYQQTPGQGLQFLFEYFSETQRNKGNFPGRFSGRQFSNSRSEMNVSTLELGDSALYLCASRSNQRSYEQYFGPGTRLTVT.

The V call is TRBV5-1, the J call TRBJ2-1, with D tentatively TRBD1 (7 bases). Germline-derived CDR1 and CDR2 are SGHRS and YFSETQ. V gave up 2 bases and J gave up 5 bases, with 17 bases separating them. CDR3 length: 16 amino acids. CDR3 DNA sequence: TGCGCCAGCAGCTTATGGGGGGTGGACAGGAACAATGAGCAGTTCTTC. It specifies CASSLWGVDRNNEQFF.

This chain joins TRBV7-2 and TRBJ1-6, with D unresolved. The CDR3 is made up of 18 amino acids. CDR1 is SGHTA and CDR2 is FQGNSA in the germline V gene. V gave up 2 bases and J gave up 3 bases, with 17 bases separating them. This chain's CDR3 is CASSLKEIRKNYNSPLHF. The CDR3 bases are TGTGCCAGCAGCTTAAAGGAAATCAGGAAAAACTATAATTCACCCCTCCACTTT.

This clone was recorded many times. The J gene is TRBJ1-4, the V gene TRBV6-1, with D possibly TRBD1 on 5 matching bases. The ends were cut back, 2 bases at V and 3 bases at J, with 10 bases in the middle. The CDR3 has 15 residues. Germline CDR1 and CDR2: MNHNS and SASEGT. This CDR3 is CASSESKGANEKLFF. The CDR3 DNA reads TGTGCCAGCAGTGAATCGAAAGGGGCTAATGAAAAACTGTTTTTT.

V and J are TRBV18 and TRBJ1-5; TRBD1 is a possible D gene (6 bases). The V end lost 6 bases, the J end lost 7 bases, and 13 bases lay between the germline ends. This CDR3 spans 13 amino acids. Germline CDR1 and CDR2: KGHSH and LQKENI. CDR3 DNA: TGTGCCAGCTCCCCAGGGGTTCGGCAGCCCCAGCATTTT. Amino acid sequence: CASSPGVRQPQHF.

The chain couples TRBV25-1 to TRBJ1-4; the D gene is possibly TRBD1 (6 bases). The CDR3 sequence is 14 residues long. In germline, CDR1 is MGHDK, CDR2 SYGVNS. V was cut by 5 bases and J by 7 bases, with 14 bases left in between. DNA of the CDR3: TGTGCCAGCAGTCCTTGGGGGCGGTTTGAAAAACTGTTTTTT. It yields the protein CASSPWGRFEKLFF.

J is TRBJ1-3 and V is TRBV9; possibly TRBD1 for D (5 bases). The CDR3 covers 13 residues. V was pared by 4 bases and J by 3 bases, with 8 bases between. The V gene's germline CDR1 is SGDLS and CDR2 YYNGEE. CDR3 DNA: TGTGCCAGCAGCAGCAGGGATGGAAACACCATATATTTT. Translating it yields CASSSRDGNTIYF.

This chain connects TRBV19 to TRBJ1-1; D gene unclear. This CDR3 has 13 amino acids. Trimming stripped 1 base from V and 7 bases from J, with 10 bases between. Germline-derived CDR1 and CDR2 are LNHDA and SQIVND (reference sequence). The CDR3 DNA is TGTGCCAGTAGTATAGGGGGTCCGGTTGAAGCTTTCTTT. Translation gives CASSIGGPVEAFF.

The chain joins TRBV14 to TRBJ2-2, with TRBD1 matching over 7 bases. This CDR3 has 17 amino acids. J lost 0 bases, V lost 2 bases, and 6 bases had no gene match. Germline V gene sequence: CDR1 SGHDN, CDR2 FVKESK. This CDR3 reads CASSQRGQRSNTGELFF. In DNA form, the CDR3 reads TGTGCCAGCAGCCAACGGGGACAGCGCTCGAACACCGGGGAGCTGTTTTTT.